This note documents a single T cell receptor beta chain sequence. Its antigen remains unknown. Researchers prepared the TRB cDNA libraries using 5' RACE with UMI labels. TCRdb re-called the 5' RACE reads and shows each CDR3 protein once, DNA omitted. The table for this sample gives under 110,000 distinct CDR3 sequences. Germline V lookup: CDR1 SEHNR, CDR2 FQNEAQ (reference sequence). The CDR3 covers 15 residues. This sample was included in a study of CXCR3-negative and CXCR3-positive naive CD8 T cells. Findings of the study overall: Researchers report that CXCR3-positive naive cells carry more hydrophobic TRB CDR3s than CXCR3-negative naive cells. Comparison of naive CXCR3-negative and CXCR3-positive cells revealed similar TRBV-TRBJ usage, while memory cells differed.

The source material was naive CXCR3+ CD8+ T cells from blood. Sample subset: CD45RO-CCR7+CD27+CD95- naive CD8+ T cells expressing CXCR3 (TNR3+). This receptor was identified in a human donor in good health. Some clones in this sample may be carry-over from other donors' samples. The chain carries TRBV7-9 and TRBJ1-1; the TRBD1 assignment by TCRdb is unverifiable without DNA. The CDR3 loop reads CASSPWQGGNTEAFF. Looking up the rest from reference TRBV7-9 and TRBJ1-1 gives the full variable domain: DTGVSQNPRHKITKRGQNVTFRCDPISEHNRLYWYRQTLGQGPEFLTYFQNEAQLEKSRLLSDRFSAERPKGSFSTLEIQRTEQGDSAMYLCASSPWQGGNTEAFFGQGTRLTVV.